Presented here are 2 T cell receptor beta chains from one specimen sequenced in a study of T cell clonality in common variable immunodeficiency. Sequencing used immunoSEQ multiplex PCR; TCRdb keeps in-frame clones, though not all of them. This sample carries tens of thousands of clones, none of them present only once. The specimen was peripheral blood mononuclear cells. All receptors derive from a person aged 18 to 70 in good health.

This clone was counted ten times or more. The CDR3 end is not reached by the read, which stops 3 residues before it; the germline J gene fills it in. The chain carries TRBV5-1 and TRBJ1-1; D might be TRBD1 (6 bases). CDR1 SGHRS and CDR2 YFSETQ come from the germline V gene. Trimming left V 5 bases short and J 1 base short, with 12 bases between. The CDR3 runs to 14 residues. The CDR3 sequence is CASRLLTGNTEAFF. Partial CDR3 DNA: TGCGCCAGCAGACTCTTGACAGGGAACACTGAA.

This clone was picked up many times. The CDR3 is cut off 3 residues early in the read; its end comes from the germline J gene. This rearrangement joins TRBV7-3 to TRBJ2-3; 10 nucleotides align to TRBD2. Trimming took 6 bases from V and 3 from J; bases not matched to a gene: 12. The CDR3 totals 17 residues. The V gene's germline CDR1 is SGHTA and CDR2 FQGTGA. The CDR3 here is CASSLTTLAGFTDTQYF. Partial CDR3 DNA: TGTGCCAGCAGTCTCACCACACTAGCGGGATTTACAGATACG.